This T cell receptor (beta chain) appears in the sequencing data of a study of control samples from healthy donors and cancer patients. The CDR3 covers 11 residues. V trimming: 5 bases; J trimming: 8 bases; junction bases outside the gene matches: 5. Germline V gene data show CDR1 as SQVTM and CDR2 as ANQGSEA. The protocol was immunoSEQ multiplex PCR, while the TCRdb copy is restricted to in-frame clones and leaves out a portion. The sample lists 98,000 or so clones, around 80% occurring once. The material sequenced was blood. This rearrangement joins TRBV29-1 to TRBJ1-2; TRBD1 matches at 7 bases. The clonotype was recovered from a man between 18 and 35 years old in good health. The CDR3 nucleotides read TGCAGCGTTCAGGGGGACTTCGGCTACACCTTC. Amino acid sequence: CSVQGDFGYTF.